This is a list of T cell receptor beta chains from one sample in a study of cytomegalovirus exposure and HLA in healthy donors. The data were produced by immunoSEQ multiplex PCR, yet TCRdb's version contains in-frame clones alone and is incomplete. The sample has some 100,000 clones; about 70% are singletons. Sequenced: PBMCs. The origin of the receptors is a human donor in good health. Each CDR3 is given with its conserved first and last residue. A D gene is named only where the DNA matches it firmly. A clone size is listed for some rows: how often the clone was seen (once, few, many), or a class if it is expanded.

CDR3: CASSASDRAYNEQFF
DNA: TGTGCCAGCAGTGCTTCCGACAGGGCCTACAATGAGCAGTTCTTC
V: TRBV6-4
size: NA
J: TRBJ2-1
D: TRBD1

CDR3: CASSFSTLDEQFF
DNA: TGTGCCAGCAGTTTCTCCACGCTAGATGAGCAGTTCTTC
V: TRBV27
size: NA
J: TRBJ2-1
D: NA

CDR3: CASSLGSGSSYEQYF
DNA: TGCGCCAGCAGCTTGGGTAGCGGAAGCTCCTACGAGCAGTACTTC
V: TRBV5-1
size: NA
J: TRBJ2-7
D: NA

CDR3: CAWSKRDWTYEQYF
DNA: TGTGCCTGGAGTAAGCGGGACTGGACCTACGAGCAGTACTTC
V: TRBV30
size: NA
J: TRBJ2-7
D: TRBD2

CDR3: CASSFSRQGVPYEQYF
DNA: TGTGCCAGCAGCTTCTCGAGGCAGGGGGTTCCCTACGAGCAGTACTTC
V: TRBV5-4
size: NA
J: TRBJ2-7
D: TRBD1

CDR3: CASSHTGGGGIYEQYF
DNA: TGTGCCAGCAGCCACACAGGTGGGGGAGGTATCTACGAGCAGTACTTC
V: TRBV4-2
size: NA
J: TRBJ2-7
D: NA

CDR3: CAWSLIGKGQGREQYF
DNA: TGTGCCTGGAGTCTAATCGGGAAGGGACAGGGGCGCGAGCAGTACTTC
V: TRBV30
size: NA
J: TRBJ2-7
D: TRBD1

CDR3: CASSLIDPGQPQHF
DNA: TGCGCCAGCAGTCTCATCGATCCGGGGCAGCCCCAGCATTTT
V: TRBV23-1
size: few
J: TRBJ1-5
D: NA

CDR3: CASSQQWDRVNTEAFF
DNA: TGCGCCAGCAGCCAACAGTGGGACAGGGTGAACACTGAAGCTTTCTTT
V: TRBV4-3
size: NA
J: TRBJ1-1
D: TRBD1

CDR3: CASSIATGTEAFF
DNA: TGTGCCAGTAGTATAGCGACTGGGACTGAAGCTTTCTTT
V: TRBV19
size: NA
J: TRBJ1-1
D: NA

CDR3: CSVEDTMEDEQYF
DNA: TGCAGCGTTGAAGATACGATGGAGGACGAGCAGTACTTC
V: TRBV29-1
size: NA
J: TRBJ2-7
D: NA

CDR3: CASSLTSGRANSETQYF
DNA: TGCGCCAGCAGCTTGACTAGCGGGAGGGCCAATTCGGAGACCCAGTACTTC
V: TRBV5-1
size: NA
J: TRBJ2-5
D: TRBD2

CDR3: CASSYLRGEQYF
DNA: TGTGCCAGCAGTTACTTGAGAGGCGAGCAGTACTTC
V: TRBV6-5
size: NA
J: TRBJ2-7
D: NA

CDR3: CASSLRGIQVGSPLHF
DNA: TGTGCCAGCAGTTTAAGGGGAATCCAAGTGGGGTCACCCCTCCACTTT
V: TRBV28
size: few
J: TRBJ1-6
D: NA